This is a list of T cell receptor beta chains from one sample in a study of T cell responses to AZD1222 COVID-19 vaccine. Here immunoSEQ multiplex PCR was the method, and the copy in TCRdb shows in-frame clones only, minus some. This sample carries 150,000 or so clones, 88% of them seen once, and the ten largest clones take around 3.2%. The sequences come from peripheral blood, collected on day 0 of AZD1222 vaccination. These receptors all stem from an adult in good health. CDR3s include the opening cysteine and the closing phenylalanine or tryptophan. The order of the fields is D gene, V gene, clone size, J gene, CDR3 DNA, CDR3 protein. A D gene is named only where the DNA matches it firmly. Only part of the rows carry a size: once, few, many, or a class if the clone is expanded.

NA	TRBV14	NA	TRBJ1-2	TGTGCCAGCAGCCAACAACAGGGAGGGTATGGCTACACCTTC	CASSQQQGGYGYTF
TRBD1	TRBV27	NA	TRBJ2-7	TGTGCCAGCAGTTTATCGGGGACAGGGACAGGATACGAGCAGTACTTC	CASSLSGTGTGYEQYF
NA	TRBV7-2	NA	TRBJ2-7	TGTGCCAGCAGTCGGGGAGAGCCCTACGAGCAGTACTTC	CASSRGEPYEQYF
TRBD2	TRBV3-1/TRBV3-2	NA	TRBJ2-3	TGTGCCGTCAGCGGGGGGCTAAATACGCAGTATTTT	CAVSGGLNTQYF
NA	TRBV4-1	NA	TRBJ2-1	TGCGCCAGTTCCCTTGAGAGGAAAACACTGGATGAGCAGTTCTTC	CASSLERKTLDEQFF
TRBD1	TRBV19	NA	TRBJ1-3	TGTGCCAGCGGGCGACAGGGGCCCTTCTCTGGAAACACCATATATTTT	CASGRQGPFSGNTIYF
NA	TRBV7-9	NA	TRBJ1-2	TGTGCCACCCCCCAGGAGGGCGGCTACACCTTC	CATPQEGGYTF
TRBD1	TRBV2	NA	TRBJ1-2	TGTGCCTCCTCAGGACAGGGCACCAATGGCTACACCTTC	CASSGQGTNGYTF
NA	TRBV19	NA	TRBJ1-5	TGTGCCAGTAGTATTTCAGGGGTTAATCAGCCCCAGCATTTT	CASSISGVNQPQHF
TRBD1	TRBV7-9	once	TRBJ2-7	TGTGCCAGCAGCTCCGGACAGGGGGCACACGAGCAGTACTTC	CASSSGQGAHEQYF
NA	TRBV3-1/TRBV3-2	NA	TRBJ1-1	TGTGCCAGCAGCTTGGCCAGGCCGAACACTGAAGCTTTCTTT	CASSLARPNTEAFF
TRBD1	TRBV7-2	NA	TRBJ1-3	TGTGCCAGCAGCCCCCAACAGGGGGCTGGAAACACCATATATTTT	CASSPQQGAGNTIYF
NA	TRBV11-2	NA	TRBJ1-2	TGTGCCAGCAGCTTAGTTACAGGGCCAGACTATGGCTACACCTTC	CASSLVTGPDYGYTF
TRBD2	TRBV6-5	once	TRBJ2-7	TGTGCCAGCCAACTCGGGGGGGCGGTAGACGAGCAGTACTTC	CASQLGGAVDEQYF
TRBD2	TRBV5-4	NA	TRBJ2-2	TGTGCCACCTCTGCGGGGGTGAACACCGGGGAGCTGTTTTTT	CATSAGVNTGELFF
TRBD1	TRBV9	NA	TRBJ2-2	TGTGCCAGCAGCGTAGAAGCCCGTACAGGGGTGGGCACCGGGGAGCTGTTTTTT	CASSVEARTGVGTGELFF
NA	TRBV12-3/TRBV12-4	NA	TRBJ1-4	TGTGCCAGCAGTTCGAATGAAGGAAGGCTGTTTTTT	CASSSNEGRLFF
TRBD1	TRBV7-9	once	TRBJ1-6	TGTGCCAGCAGCCCGACAGGGGTTTCACCCCTCCACTTT	CASSPTGVSPLHF
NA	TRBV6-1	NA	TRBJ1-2	TGTGCCAGCAGTGAATTGGGAGGCGGCTACACCTTC	CASSELGGGYTF
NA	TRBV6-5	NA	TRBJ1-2	TGTGCCAGCAGTTACTCGAGCGAGGGCAGTAATGGCTACACCTTC	CASSYSSEGSNGYTF
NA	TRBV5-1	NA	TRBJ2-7	TGCGCCAGCAGCTTGGGGTTGGAGAGCTCCTACGAGCAGTACTTC	CASSLGLESSYEQYF
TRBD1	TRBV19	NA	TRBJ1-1	TGTGCCAGTAGTATTTCGACAGGGATAATCACTGAAGCTTTCTTT	CASSISTGIITEAFF
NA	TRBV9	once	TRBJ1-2	TGTGCCAGCAGCGTAGCTCCCTTACCGGACTATGGCTACACCTTC	CASSVAPLPDYGYTF
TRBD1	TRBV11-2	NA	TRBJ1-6	TGTGCCAGCAGCTTCACGGACAGGGGGGATTCACCCCTCCACTTT	CASSFTDRGDSPLHF
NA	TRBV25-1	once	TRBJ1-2	TGTGCCAGCAGTGAATTTGGGGGGAACTATGGCTACACCTTC	CASSEFGGNYGYTF
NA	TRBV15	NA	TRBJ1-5	TGTGCCACCAGCAGAGCGGGGGGCGGGAGGAATCAGCCCCAGCATTTT	CATSRAGGGRNQPQHF
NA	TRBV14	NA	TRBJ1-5	TGTGCCAGCAGTTCCCACAGGAATCAGCCCCAGCATTTT	CASSSHRNQPQHF
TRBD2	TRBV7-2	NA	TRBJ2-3	TGTGCCAGCAGCACCGGACTAGCGGGGGGGCAAGATACGCAGTATTTT	CASSTGLAGGQDTQYF
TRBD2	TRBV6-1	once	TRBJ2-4	TGTGCCAGCAGTGAAGGGGGGGGCAAAAACATTCAGTACTTC	CASSEGGGKNIQYF
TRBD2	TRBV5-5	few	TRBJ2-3	TGTGCCAGCAGCCACCCCCCCGGGGGGGATACGCAGTATTTT	CASSHPPGGDTQYF
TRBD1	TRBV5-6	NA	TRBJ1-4	TGTGCCAGCAGCTTCAGCTCGACAGGGGGGAATGAAAAACTGTTTTTT	CASSFSSTGGNEKLFF
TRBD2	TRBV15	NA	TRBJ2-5	TGTGCCACCAGCACTCGGGGGGGCAGTGAGACCCAGTACTTC	CATSTRGGSETQYF
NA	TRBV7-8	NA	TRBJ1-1	TGTGCCAGCAGCTTACAACCCAGGGAAGGAACTGAAGCTTTCTTT	CASSLQPREGTEAFF
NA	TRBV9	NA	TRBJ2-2	TGTGCCAGCAGCAACCAGGGGACCAACACCGGGGAGCTGTTTTTT	CASSNQGTNTGELFF
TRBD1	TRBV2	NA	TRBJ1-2	TGTGCCAGCAGCCTAAAGACAGGGAGCGGCTACACCTTC	CASSLKTGSGYTF
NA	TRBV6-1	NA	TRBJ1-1	TGTGCCAGCAGTGAAAGGGGGAACACTGAAGCTTTCTTT	CASSERGNTEAFF
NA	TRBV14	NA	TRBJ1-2	TGTGCCAGCAGCCAAGAACAGGGAGTCGGCTACACCTTC	CASSQEQGVGYTF
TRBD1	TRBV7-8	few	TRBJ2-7	TGTGCCAGCAGCCCCATCTATCGGCAGGGGGCGCCCTACGAGCAGTACTTC	CASSPIYRQGAPYEQYF
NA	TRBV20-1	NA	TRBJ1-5	TGCAGTGCTAGTGCACGGCCAGGAGCTAGCAATCAGCCCCAGCATTTT	CSASARPGASNQPQHF